The rows below give T cell receptor beta chains drawn from one sample of a study of shared clonotypes between healthy human individuals. Produced via immunoSEQ multiplex PCR; TCRdb's table is partial and in-frame only. Found here are around 1 million clones, about 80% of them singletons; the top ten hold around 1.5%. The sequenced sample was memory CD4+ T cells sorted from blood. These TCRs come from a man younger than 35 in good health. CDR3s include the opening cysteine and the closing phenylalanine or tryptophan. A D gene is named only where the DNA matches it firmly. A row's size may be missing; if present it is once, few, many or a size class.

>13|TRBJ2-7|TRBV7-9|-|-
CASSSQITYEQYF
TGTGCCAGCAGCTCCCAAATTACCTACGAGCAGTACTTC
>16|TRBJ2-5|TRBV5-4|-|TRBD2
CASSSASGAPKETQYF
TGTGCCAGCAGCTCTGCGAGCGGGGCCCCGAAAGAGACCCAGTACTTC
>16|TRBJ2-1|TRBV4-1|-|TRBD2
CASRPETGTRPNEQFF
TGCGCCAGCAGACCTGAAACCGGGACTAGACCTAATGAGCAGTTCTTC
>13|TRBJ1-2|TRBV30|-|TRBD1
CAWSAGGAGGYTF
TGTGCCTGGAGTGCAGGGGGCGCTGGCGGCTACACCTTC
>16|TRBJ1-5|TRBV28|-|-
CASSLRGGGAHGTQHF
TGTGCCAGCAGTTTAAGGGGTGGAGGGGCCCATGGGACCCAGCATTTT
>15|TRBJ2-5|TRBV9|-|-
CASSVVGGIRETQYF
TGTGCCAGCAGCGTAGTAGGAGGGATTCGGGAGACCCAGTACTTC
>14|TRBJ1-4|TRBV7-9|-|-
CASTPVGVDEKLFF
TGTGCCAGCACCCCCGTGGGAGTCGATGAAAAACTGTTTTTT
>13|TRBJ1-1|TRBV29-1|-|-
CSVEDLENTEAFF
TGCAGCGTTGAAGATTTAGAAAACACTGAAGCTTTCTTT
>11|TRBJ2-3|TRBV12-5|-|-
CASASTDTQYF
TGTGCTAGTGCCTCCACAGATACGCAGTATTTT
>13|TRBJ2-3|TRBV19|once|-
CASSVQGVDTQYF
TGTGCCAGTAGTGTCCAGGGTGTTGATACGCAGTATTTT
>14|TRBJ2-5|TRBV7-2|-|TRBD2
CASSSPGRQETQYF
TGTGCCAGCAGCTCACCCGGGAGGCAAGAGACCCAGTACTTC
>15|TRBJ2-7|TRBV6-5|once|TRBD2
CASSYRLAGIYEQYF
TGTGCCAGCAGTTACCGACTAGCGGGAATCTACGAGCAGTACTTC
>13|TRBJ1-1|TRBV6-5|-|-
CASRQGRYTEAFF
TGTGCCAGCAGGCAGGGTCGGTACACTGAAGCTTTCTTT
>14|TRBJ2-7|TRBV5-1|-|TRBD2
CASSLTSGPYEQYF
TGCGCCAGCAGCTTGACTAGCGGGCCCTACGAGCAGTACTTC
>14|TRBJ1-6|TRBV7-9|-|-
CASSPMEGNSPLHF
TGTGCCAGCAGCCCAATGGAGGGAAATTCACCCCTCCACTTT
>15|TRBJ2-7|TRBV10-3|-|TRBD1
CAISEGTGWAYEQYF
TGTGCCATCAGTGAAGGGACAGGCTGGGCCTACGAGCAGTACTTC
>12|TRBJ2-1|TRBV10-2|-|-
CASRNGIQEQFF
TGCGCCAGCAGGAATGGTATTCAGGAGCAGTTCTTC
>15|TRBJ1-6|TRBV7-9|-|-
CASTTGPSNNSPLHF
TGTGCCAGCACTACAGGGCCCTCTAATAATTCACCCCTCCACTTT
>13|TRBJ1-1|TRBV30|-|-
CAWSDSPNTEAFF
TGTGCCTGGAGTGACAGCCCGAACACTGAAGCTTTCTTT
>14|TRBJ2-3|TRBV7-9|few|TRBD1
CASSWDRGADTQYF
TGTGCCAGCAGCTGGGACAGGGGGGCAGATACGCAGTATTTT
>15|TRBJ2-5|TRBV5-1|-|TRBD2
CASSLDTGGQETQYF
TGCGCCAGCAGCTTGGACACGGGGGGCCAAGAGACCCAGTACTTC
>15|TRBJ2-2|TRBV5-1|once|-
CASSLTTGFPGELFF
TGCGCCAGCAGCTTGACCACAGGGTTCCCCGGGGAGCTGTTTTTT
>17|TRBJ2-3|TRBV7-8|-|-
CASSPRSRTLSTDTQYF
TGTGCCAGCAGCCCCCGCTCCAGGACACTCAGCACAGATACGCAGTATTTT
>15|TRBJ2-1|TRBV7-9|-|-
CASSLSWGLYNEQFF
TGTGCCAGCAGCTTATCCTGGGGGCTCTACAATGAGCAGTTCTTC
>16|TRBJ2-2|TRBV7-6|-|TRBD2
CASSPSSGAHTGELFF
TGTGCCAGCAGCCCGTCTAGCGGGGCCCACACCGGGGAGCTGTTTTTT
>15|TRBJ2-1|TRBV4-2|-|-
CASRREFNSYNEQFF
TGTGCCAGCAGGAGAGAATTTAACTCCTACAATGAGCAGTTCTTC
>15|TRBJ2-1|TRBV5-1|many|TRBD2
CASSLTSGLYNEQFF
TGCGCCAGCAGCCTTACTAGCGGGCTCTACAATGAGCAGTTCTTC
>14|TRBJ2-7|TRBV4-3|-|-
CASSQGGSSYEQYF
TGCGCCAGCAGCCAAGGCGGTAGCTCCTACGAGCAGTACTTC